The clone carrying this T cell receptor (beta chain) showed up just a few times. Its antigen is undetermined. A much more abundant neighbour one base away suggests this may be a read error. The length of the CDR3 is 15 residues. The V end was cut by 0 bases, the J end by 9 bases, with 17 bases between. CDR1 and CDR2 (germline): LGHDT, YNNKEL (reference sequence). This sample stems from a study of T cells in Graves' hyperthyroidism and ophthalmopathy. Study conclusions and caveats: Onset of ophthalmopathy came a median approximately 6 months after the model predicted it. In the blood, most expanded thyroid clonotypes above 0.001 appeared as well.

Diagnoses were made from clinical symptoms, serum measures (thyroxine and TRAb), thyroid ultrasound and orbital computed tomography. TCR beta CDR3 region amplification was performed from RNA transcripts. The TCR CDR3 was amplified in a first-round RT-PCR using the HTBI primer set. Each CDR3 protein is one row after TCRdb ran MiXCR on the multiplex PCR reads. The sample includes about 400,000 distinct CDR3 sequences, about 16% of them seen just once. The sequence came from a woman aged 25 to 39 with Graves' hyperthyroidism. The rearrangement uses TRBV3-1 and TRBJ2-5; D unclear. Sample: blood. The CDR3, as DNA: TGTGCCAGCAGCCAAGACGAGGCCCCCCGTCGGGCCCAGTACTTC. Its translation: CASSQDEAPRRAQYF.